One and the same sample provided the 19 T cell receptor beta chains below, sequenced in a study of T cell repertoires in cytomegalovirus infection. From the reads, TCRdb called clonotypes with MiXCR, one entry per CDR3 protein. Of about 740,000 distinct CDR3 sequences listed, 35% are singletons. Sequencing input: PBMCs. The origin of the receptors is a human donor in good health (CMV status not recorded). Some clones in this sample may be carry-over from other donors' samples.

The chain is built from TRBV20-1 and TRBJ1-6; no definite D call. The CDR3 is 15 residues long. In germline, CDR1 is DFQATT, CDR2 SNEGSKA (reference sequence). Between the trimmed V and J ends, which lost 3 bases and 2 bases, there was a span of 11 bases. As DNA, the CDR3 is TGCAGTGCTAGTACCTCGGCGGCCTATAATTCACCCCTCCACTTT. Its protein is CSASTSAAYNSPLHF.

This clonotype was detected only a few times. The CDR3 DNA follows: TGTGCCAGCAGATCGGGTAGCGGGAGGGGAAGGGTGGACAATGAGCAGTTCTTC. Translated, it gives CASRSGSGRGRVDNEQFF. J is TRBJ2-1 and V is TRBV7-9; TRBD2 matches at 11 bases. The germline CDR1 and CDR2 sequences are SEHNR and FQNEAQ (reference sequence). Losses at the gene ends were 6 bases for V and 5 bases for J; bases not matched to a gene: 15. This CDR3 contains 18 residues. Together with reference TRBV7-9 and TRBJ2-1, the CDR3 gives the full variable domain: DTGVSQNPRHKITKRGQNVTFRCDPISEHNRLYWYRQTLGQGPEFLTYFQNEAQLEKSRLLSDRFSAERPKGSFSTLEIQRTEQGDSAMYLCASRSGSGRGRVDNEQFFGPGTRLTVL.

The chain employs TRBV27 and TRBJ2-1; D assignment may be TRBD1 or TRBD2 (5 bases each). Germline V gene data show CDR1 as MNHEY and CDR2 as SMNVEV (reference sequence). The CDR3 loop spans 14 amino acids. The V gene lost 2 bases and the J gene lost 8 bases, with 13 bases spanning the gap. The CDR3 nucleotides read TGTGCCAGCAGTTTAACCGAGGGGTACCATGAGCAGTTCTTC. Its protein product is CASSLTEGYHEQFF.

The V call is TRBV4-2, the J call TRBJ2-1; possibly TRBD2 for D (5 bases). V was cut by 1 base and J by 6 bases, with 13 bases left in between. The CDR3 consists of 15 residues. Germline values: CDR1 LGHNA, CDR2 YNFKEQ. The CDR3 DNA is TGTGCCAGCAGCCAAGTAGGAGCCGGGGTCAATGAGCAGTTCTTC. As protein: CASSQVGAGVNEQFF.

About this clonotype itself: Given the absence of the conserved phenylalanine or tryptophan at the CDR3 end, a read error is likely. This chain connects TRBV11-3 to TRBJ2-1; D remains unclear. CDR3 size: 12 residues. Trimming removed 1 base from V and 10 bases from J, with 8 bases in between. The germline gives CDR1 SGHNT, CDR2 YENEEA. The CDR3 region is CASSLGLQEQFL. The CDR3 nucleotides read TGTGCCAGCAGCTTAGGTTTACAGGAGCAGTTCTTA.

This clonotype was counted only a few times. The chain uses TRBV12-3 or TRBV12-4 and TRBJ2-2; D possibly matches TRBD1 or TRBD2 (5 bases each). The CDR3 is 16 residues long. V was trimmed by 3 bases and J by 2 bases, leaving 13 bases between them. The CDR3 is CASSFGGGHNTGELFF. Here the CDR3 DNA reads TGTGCCAGCAGTTTCGGTGGGGGTCATAACACCGGGGAGCTGTTTTTT.

This clonotype was detected only a few times. The genes are TRBV20-1 and TRBJ2-2; 7 bases are shared with TRBD1. This CDR3 spans 15 amino acids. The V segment lost 2 bases and the J segment 6 bases; nucleotides outside the gene matches: 9. Germline V gives CDR1 DFQATT, CDR2 SNEGSKA (reference sequence). DNA of the CDR3: TGCAGTGCTAGAAACAGGGGAAGGGCCTCCGGGGAGCTGTTTTTT. Its translation: CSARNRGRASGELFF.

J is TRBJ1-2 and V is TRBV28; D is ambiguous. CDR1 is MDHEN and CDR2 is SYDVKM in the germline V gene. V lost 5 bases, J lost 6 bases, and 16 bases lay in between. There are 14 residues in the CDR3. CDR3 protein: CASSIEHTTNGYTF. DNA of the CDR3: TGTGCCAGCAGTATAGAGCACACAACTAATGGCTACACCTTC.

The table lists this clonotype with many counts. This chain uses TRBV19 with TRBJ1-6; TRBD1 might be the D (6 bases). This CDR3 is built from 14 residues. Trimming pared 5 bases from V and 7 bases from J, leaving 12 bases between. The germline V gene encodes CDR1 LNHDA and CDR2 SQIVND (reference sequence). CDR3 protein: CASSHDRTNSPLHF. In nucleotides, the CDR3 is TGTGCCAGTAGTCACGACAGGACCAATTCACCCCTCCACTTT. The whole variable domain, remainder taken from reference TRBV19 and TRBJ1-6, is DGGITQSPKYLFRKEGQNVTLSCEQNLNHDAMYWYRQDPGQGLRLIYYSQIVNDFQKGDIAEGYSVSREKKESFPLTVTSAQKNPTAFYLCASSHDRTNSPLHFGNGTRLTVT.

The V and J genes are TRBV7-8 and TRBJ1-5; weak D call: TRBD1 (5 bases). Trimming pared 4 bases from V and 5 bases from J, leaving 12 bases between. This CDR3 is built from 14 residues. In germline, CDR1 is SGHVS, CDR2 FQNEAQ. The CDR3 DNA reads TGTGCCAGCAGCTCCGACAGTGGGTATCAGCCCCAGCATTTT. Encoded protein: CASSSDSGYQPQHF.

In its sample, this clonotype was seen a few times. This chain connects TRBV6-6 to TRBJ1-5, with a tentative D call TRBD1 (6 bases). Germline lookup yields CDR1 MNHNY and CDR2 SVGAGI (reference sequence). The CDR3 consists of 19 residues. Trimming took off 2 bases at V and 0 bases at J, with 20 bases between the two ends. In nucleotides, the CDR3 is TGTGCCAGCAGTTACGAGGAGACAGGCCTAACCTATAGCAATCAGCCCCAGCATTTT. This sequence encodes CASSYEETGLTYSNQPQHF.

This clonotype was found a few times. The V gene is TRBV7-9, the J gene TRBJ1-1; 8 nucleotides align to TRBD1. CDR1 is SEHNR and CDR2 is FQNEAQ in the germline V gene (reference sequence). The CDR3 consists of 16 residues. J was trimmed by 3 bases and V by 4 bases; bases with no gene match: 10. CDR3 loop: CASSSGQGIVYTEAFF. In nucleotides, the CDR3 is TGTGCCAGCAGCTCAGGACAGGGAATTGTCTACACTGAAGCTTTCTTT. The full variable domain, rest sourced from reference TRBV7-9 and TRBJ1-1, is DTGVSQNPRHKITKRGQNVTFRCDPISEHNRLYWYRQTLGQGPEFLTYFQNEAQLEKSRLLSDRFSAERPKGSFSTLEIQRTEQGDSAMYLCASSSGQGIVYTEAFFGQGTRLTVV.

This clonotype was counted only a few times. This chain joins TRBV7-9 and TRBJ2-1; D ambiguous. The CDR3 has 15 amino acids. Trimming removed 5 bases at V and 2 bases at J, with 13 bases between. Germline V gene sequence: CDR1 SEHNR, CDR2 FQNEAQ (reference sequence). The CDR3 loop is CASSKGGNPYNEQFF. The CDR3 DNA reads as TGTGCCAGCAGCAAGGGCGGAAACCCCTACAATGAGCAGTTCTTC.

This clonotype was detected only a few times. This chain uses TRBV20-1 with TRBJ2-2; D possibly corresponds to TRBD2 (5 bases). This CDR3 contains 17 residues. Germline CDR1 DFQATT, CDR2 SNEGSKA (reference sequence). Trimming took 0 bases from V and 3 from J, leaving 17 bases between them. The chain's CDR3 is CSARDSARGTDTGELFF. The CDR3 DNA follows: TGCAGTGCTAGAGATAGCGCCCGGGGAACGGACACCGGGGAGCTGTTTTTT.

The CDR3: CSARAWGLAGGGGSRNEQFF. The CDR3 DNA reads TGCAGTGCTCGAGCGTGGGGACTAGCGGGAGGCGGTGGTAGTAGGAATGAGCAGTTCTTC. The rearrangement links TRBV20-1 to TRBJ2-1; 15 positions agree with TRBD2. In germline, CDR1 is DFQATT, CDR2 SNEGSKA (reference sequence). The J segment lost 7 bases and the V segment lost 5 bases, leaving 21 bases of the junction unmatched. This CDR3 has 20 amino acids.

This sequence joins TRBV7-4 and TRBJ2-7, with 8 nucleotides matching TRBD1. Per germline, CDR1 SGHVT and CDR2 SQSDAQ. V was clipped by 1 base and J by 5 bases; unmatched bases: 7. The CDR3 length is 15 residues. The CDR3 DNA reads TGTGCCAGCAGCTTAGGACAGGGGTTGTCTAACGAGCAGTACTTC. Its protein product is CASSLGQGLSNEQYF.

In its sample, this clonotype was seen a few times. The rearrangement joins TRBV12-3 or TRBV12-4 to TRBJ2-3, with D tentatively TRBD2 (5 bases). The CDR3 sequence is 16 residues long. V dropped 2 bases and J dropped 2 bases, with 14 bases sitting between them. The CDR3 sequence: CASSLRRTRNTDTQYF. CDR3 bases: TGTGCCAGCAGTTTAAGGAGGACCAGGAACACAGATACGCAGTATTTT.

This clonotype showed up many times. The chain carries TRBV7-3 and TRBJ2-7; D not resolved. The CDR3 has 15 residues. Germline-derived CDR1 and CDR2 are SGHTA and FQGTGA. Trimming left V 1 base short and J 0 bases short, with 10 bases between. The CDR3 region is CASSLINVNSYEQYF. The CDR3 bases are TGTGCCAGCAGCTTAATCAACGTAAACTCCTACGAGCAGTACTTC.

In its sample, this clonotype was seen many times. The V call is TRBV20-1, the J call TRBJ2-1; 7 nucleotides align to TRBD2. Germline loops: CDR1 DFQATT, CDR2 SNEGSKA (reference sequence). The CDR3 contains 12 residues. V lost 3 bases, J lost 8 bases, and 4 bases stayed unmatched. CDR3 in amino acids: CSASGRWDEQFF. In nucleotides, the CDR3 is TGCAGTGCTAGCGGGAGGTGGGATGAGCAGTTCTTC.